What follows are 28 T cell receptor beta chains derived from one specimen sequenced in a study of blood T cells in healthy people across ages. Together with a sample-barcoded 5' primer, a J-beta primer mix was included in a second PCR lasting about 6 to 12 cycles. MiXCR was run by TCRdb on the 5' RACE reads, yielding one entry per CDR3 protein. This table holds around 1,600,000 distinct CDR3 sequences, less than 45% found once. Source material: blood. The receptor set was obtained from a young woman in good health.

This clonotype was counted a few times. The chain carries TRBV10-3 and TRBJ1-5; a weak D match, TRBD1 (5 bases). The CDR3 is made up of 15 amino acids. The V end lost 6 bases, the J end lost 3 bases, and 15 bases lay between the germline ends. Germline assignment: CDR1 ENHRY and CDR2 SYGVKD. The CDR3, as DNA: TGTGCCATCAGGGGGGACGGCCTAGTCAATCAGCCCCAGCATTTT. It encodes CAIRGDGLVNQPQHF.

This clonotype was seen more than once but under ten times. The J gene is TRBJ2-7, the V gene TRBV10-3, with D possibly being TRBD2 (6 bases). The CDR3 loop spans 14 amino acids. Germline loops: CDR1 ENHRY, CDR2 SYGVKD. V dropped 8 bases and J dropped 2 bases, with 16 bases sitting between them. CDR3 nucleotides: TGTGCCATCTCCCTTGGGGGGACGGCCTACGAGCAGTACTTC. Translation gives CAISLGGTAYEQYF.

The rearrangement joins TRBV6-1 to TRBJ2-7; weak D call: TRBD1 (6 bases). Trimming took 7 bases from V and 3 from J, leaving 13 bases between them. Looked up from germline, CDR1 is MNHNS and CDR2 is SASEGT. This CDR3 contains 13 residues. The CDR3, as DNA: TGTGCCAGCATCGGACAGACCTACTACGAGCAGTACTTC. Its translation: CASIGQTYYEQYF.

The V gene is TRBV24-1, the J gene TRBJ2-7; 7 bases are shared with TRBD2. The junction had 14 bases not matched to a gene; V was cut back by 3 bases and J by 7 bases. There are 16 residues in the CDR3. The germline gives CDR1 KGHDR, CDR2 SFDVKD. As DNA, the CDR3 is TGTGCCACCAGTGATCGGAGGGAGGGAATGTACAATGAGCAGTACTTC. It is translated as CATSDRREGMYNEQYF.

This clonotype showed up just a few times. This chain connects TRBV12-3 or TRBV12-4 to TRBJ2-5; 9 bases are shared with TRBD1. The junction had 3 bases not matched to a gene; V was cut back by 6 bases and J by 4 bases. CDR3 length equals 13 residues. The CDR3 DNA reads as TGTGCCAGCAGGACGACAGGGGGAGAGACCCAGTACTTC. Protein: CASRTTGGETQYF.

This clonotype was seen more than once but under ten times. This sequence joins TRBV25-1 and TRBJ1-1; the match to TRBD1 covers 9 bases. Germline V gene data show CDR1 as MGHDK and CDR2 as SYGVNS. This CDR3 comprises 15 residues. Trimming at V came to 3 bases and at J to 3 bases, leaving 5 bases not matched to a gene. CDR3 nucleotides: TGTGCCAGCAGTGATAGGACAGGGGTGGACACTGAAGCTTTCTTT. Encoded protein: CASSDRTGVDTEAFF.

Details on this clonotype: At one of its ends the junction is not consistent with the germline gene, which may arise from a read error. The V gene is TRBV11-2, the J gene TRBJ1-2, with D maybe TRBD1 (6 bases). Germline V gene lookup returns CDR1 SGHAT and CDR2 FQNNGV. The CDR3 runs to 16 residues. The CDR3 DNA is TGTACCAGCAGCTTGGGTGGGGGCCGCGAGATCTATGGCTACACCTTC. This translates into CTSSLGGGREIYGYTF.

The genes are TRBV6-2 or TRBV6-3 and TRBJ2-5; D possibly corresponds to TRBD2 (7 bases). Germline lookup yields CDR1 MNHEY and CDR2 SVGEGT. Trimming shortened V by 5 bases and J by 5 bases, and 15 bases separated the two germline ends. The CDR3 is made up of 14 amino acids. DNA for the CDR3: TGTGCCAGCAGTACCGGGGGGCTGGATGAGACCCAGTACTTC. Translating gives CASSTGGLDETQYF.

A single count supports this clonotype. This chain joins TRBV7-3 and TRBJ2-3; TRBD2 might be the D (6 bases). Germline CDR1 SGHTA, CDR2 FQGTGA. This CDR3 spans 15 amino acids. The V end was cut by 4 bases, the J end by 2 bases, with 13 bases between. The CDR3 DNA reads TGTGCCAGCAGCTCGGGGGATTGGGTCACAGATACGCAGTATTTT. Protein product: CASSSGDWVTDTQYF.

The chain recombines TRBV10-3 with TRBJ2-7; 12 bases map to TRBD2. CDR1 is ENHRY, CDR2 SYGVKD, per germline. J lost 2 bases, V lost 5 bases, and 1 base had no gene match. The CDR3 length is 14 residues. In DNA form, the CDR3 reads TGTGCCATCAGTCTAGCGGGAGGGCCCTACGAGCAGTACTTC. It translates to CAISLAGGPYEQYF.

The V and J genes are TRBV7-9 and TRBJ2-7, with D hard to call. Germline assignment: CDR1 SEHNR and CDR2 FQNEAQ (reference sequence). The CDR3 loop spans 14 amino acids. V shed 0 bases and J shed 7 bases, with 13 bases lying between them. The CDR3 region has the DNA TGTGCCAGCAGCTTAGCTTTAGGGAACGATGAGCAGTACTTC. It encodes CASSLALGNDEQYF.

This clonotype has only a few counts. This chain's CDR3 is CASRRSLYGYTF. The CDR3 nucleotides read TGTGCCAGCAGGAGGTCCCTCTATGGCTACACCTTC. The V and J genes are TRBV2 and TRBJ1-2; D unclear. V gave up 6 bases and J gave up 4 bases, with 9 bases separating them. Germline V gene lookup returns CDR1 SNHLY and CDR2 FYNNEI. The CDR3 is 12 residues long.

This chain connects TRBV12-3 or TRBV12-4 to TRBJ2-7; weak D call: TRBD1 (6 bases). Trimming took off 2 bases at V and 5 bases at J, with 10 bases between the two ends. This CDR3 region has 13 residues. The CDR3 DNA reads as TGTGCCAGCAGTTTATACAGGGTCCACGAGCAGTACTTC. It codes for CASSLYRVHEQYF.

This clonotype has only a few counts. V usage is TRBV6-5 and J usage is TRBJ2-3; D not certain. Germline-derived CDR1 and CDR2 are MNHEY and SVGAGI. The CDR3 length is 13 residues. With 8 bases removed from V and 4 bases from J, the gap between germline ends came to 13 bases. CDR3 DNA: TGTGCCAGCCAAAGGTTCGCTGCAGATACGCAGTATTTT. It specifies CASQRFAADTQYF.

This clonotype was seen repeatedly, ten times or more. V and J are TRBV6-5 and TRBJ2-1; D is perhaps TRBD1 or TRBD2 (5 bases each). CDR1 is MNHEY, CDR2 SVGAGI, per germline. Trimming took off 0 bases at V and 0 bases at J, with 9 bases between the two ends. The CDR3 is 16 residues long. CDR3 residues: CASSYSGPNSYNEQFF. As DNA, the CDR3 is TGTGCCAGCAGTTACTCGGGACCTAACTCCTACAATGAGCAGTTCTTC.

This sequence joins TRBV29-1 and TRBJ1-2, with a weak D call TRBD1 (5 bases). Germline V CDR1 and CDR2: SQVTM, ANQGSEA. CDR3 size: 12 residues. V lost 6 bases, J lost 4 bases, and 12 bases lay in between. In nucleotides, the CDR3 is TGCAGCGTCGGAGACAGATCCTATGGCTACACCTTC. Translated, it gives CSVGDRSYGYTF.

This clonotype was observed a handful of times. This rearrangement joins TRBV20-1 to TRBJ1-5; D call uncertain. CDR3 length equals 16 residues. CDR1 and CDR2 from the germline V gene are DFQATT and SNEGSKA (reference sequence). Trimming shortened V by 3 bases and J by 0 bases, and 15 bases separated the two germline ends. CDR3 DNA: TGCAGTGCTAGGGTGGGTTTAGCCTATAGCAATCAGCCCCAGCATTTT. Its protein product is CSARVGLAYSNQPQHF.

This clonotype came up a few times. CDR3 DNA sequence: TGTGCCAGCAGGGCGACAGGGAGCTCCTACGAGCAGTACTTC. Protein sequence: CASRATGSSYEQYF. The V gene is TRBV12-3 or TRBV12-4, the J gene TRBJ2-7; 7 bases map to TRBD1. The CDR3 is 14 amino acids. The V segment lost 6 bases and the J segment 0 bases; nucleotides outside the gene matches: 5.

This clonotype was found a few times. For the CDR3, the DNA is TGCAGTGTATCGGACAGTCCCTCTAACTATGGCTACACCTTC. Amino acids: CSVSDSPSNYGYTF. This rearrangement joins TRBV20-1 to TRBJ1-2, with D possibly TRBD1 on 6 matching bases. Between the trimmed V and J ends, which lost 7 bases and 0 bases, there was a span of 15 bases. Germline V gives CDR1 DFQATT, CDR2 SNEGSKA (reference sequence). The CDR3 runs to 14 residues.

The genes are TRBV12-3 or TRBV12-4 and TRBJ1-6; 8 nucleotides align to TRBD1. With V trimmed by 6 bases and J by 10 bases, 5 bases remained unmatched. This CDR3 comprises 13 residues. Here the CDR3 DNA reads TGTGCCAGCAGGCAGGGGGCAGGGTCACCCCTCCACTTT. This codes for CASRQGAGSPLHF.

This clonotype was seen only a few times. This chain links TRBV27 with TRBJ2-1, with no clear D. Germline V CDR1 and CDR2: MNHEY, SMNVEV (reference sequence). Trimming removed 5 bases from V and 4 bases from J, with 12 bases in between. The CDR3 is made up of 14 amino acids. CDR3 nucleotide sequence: TGTGCCAGCAGTCCTAGAGTTGGATACAATGAGCAGTTCTTC. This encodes CASSPRVGYNEQFF.

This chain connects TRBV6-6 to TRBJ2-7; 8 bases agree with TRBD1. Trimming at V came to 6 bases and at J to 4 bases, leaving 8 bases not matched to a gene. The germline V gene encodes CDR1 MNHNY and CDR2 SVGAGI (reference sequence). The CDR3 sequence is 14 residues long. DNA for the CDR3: TGTGCCAGCAGCCGGGGACAGGTTTCGTACGAGCAGTACTTC. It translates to CASSRGQVSYEQYF.

The CDR3 region has the DNA TGTGCCAGCAGCTTAGCTGGACAGAGATGGGAGACCCAGTACTTC. Translating gives CASSLAGQRWETQYF. This rearrangement joins TRBV7-2 to TRBJ2-5; TRBD1 is a possible D gene (6 bases). The CDR3 sequence is 15 residues long. From germline, CDR1 is SGHTA and CDR2 FQGNSA. Trimming took off 0 bases at V and 5 bases at J, with 13 bases between the two ends.

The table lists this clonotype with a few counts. In nucleotides, the CDR3 is TGTGCCAGCAGTTCACAGGGGCTGGCTTCACCCCTCCACTTT. Protein sequence: CASSSQGLASPLHF. The V gene is TRBV27, the J gene TRBJ1-6, with 7 bases matching TRBD1. Germline lookup yields CDR1 MNHEY and CDR2 SMNVEV (reference sequence). The CDR3 has 14 residues. V gave up 4 bases and J gave up 9 bases; unmatched junction bases: 6.

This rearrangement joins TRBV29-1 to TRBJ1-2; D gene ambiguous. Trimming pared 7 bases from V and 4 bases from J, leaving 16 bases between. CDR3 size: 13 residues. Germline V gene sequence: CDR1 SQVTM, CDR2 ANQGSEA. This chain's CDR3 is CSAPAWEGYGYTF. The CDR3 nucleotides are TGCAGCGCCCCCGCCTGGGAAGGCTATGGCTACACCTTC.

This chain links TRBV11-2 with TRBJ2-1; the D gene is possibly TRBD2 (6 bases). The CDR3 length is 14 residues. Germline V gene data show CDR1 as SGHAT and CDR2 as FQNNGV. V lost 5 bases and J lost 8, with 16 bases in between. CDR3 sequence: CASSRQLAVDEQFF. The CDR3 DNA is TGTGCCAGCAGCCGTCAACTAGCCGTCGATGAGCAGTTCTTC. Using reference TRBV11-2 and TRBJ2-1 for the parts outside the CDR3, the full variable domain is EAGVAQSPRYKIIEKRQSVAFWCNPISGHATLYWYQQILGQGPKLLIQFQNNGVVDDSQLPKDRFSAERLKGVDSTLKIQPAKLEDSAVYLCASSRQLAVDEQFFGPGTRLTVL.

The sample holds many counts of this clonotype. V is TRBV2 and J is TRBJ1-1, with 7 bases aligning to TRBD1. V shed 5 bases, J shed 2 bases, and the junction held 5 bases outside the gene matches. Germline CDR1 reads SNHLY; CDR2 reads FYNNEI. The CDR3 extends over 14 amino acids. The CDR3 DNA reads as TGTGCCAGCAGTTCAAACAGGGGCAACACTGAAGCTTTCTTT. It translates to CASSSNRGNTEAFF.

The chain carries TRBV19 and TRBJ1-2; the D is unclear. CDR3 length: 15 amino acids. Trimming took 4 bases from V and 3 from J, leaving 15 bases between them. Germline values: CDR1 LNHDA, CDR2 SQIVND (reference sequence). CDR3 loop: CASSRKSGGYYGYTF. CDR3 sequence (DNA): TGTGCCAGTAGTAGGAAATCAGGCGGCTACTATGGCTACACCTTC.